The source of this T cell receptor (beta chain) is a study of Graves' ophthalmopathy and Graves' hyperthyroidism. Unmatched junction bases numbered 9, after V lost 6 bases and J lost 2 bases. CDR3 length: 16 amino acids. At least ten counts were recorded for this clonotype. No antigen is known for it. RNA transcripts served as template for amplifying TCR beta CDR3 sequences. Following a first-round RT-PCR that used HTBI primers, a second-round multiplex PCR was carried out. TCRdb processed the multiplex PCR reads anew with MiXCR; each CDR3 protein has one entry. Of 300,000 to 400,000 distinct CDR3 sequences listed, roughly 15% are singletons. Study observations and caveats: Blood also held most thyroid clonotypes expanded above 0.001 frequency.

The sequenced sample was peripheral blood. V and J are TRBV12-3 or TRBV12-4 and TRBJ2-5; 10 nucleotides agree with TRBD2. This receptor was identified in an adult man with Graves' ophthalmopathy. The DNA for the CDR3 is TGTGCCAGCAGCTTGGGGAGCGGGGGGGGGCAAGAGACCCAGTACTTC. Translated: CASSLGSGGGQETQYF.